These 10 T cell receptor beta chains share one sample of origin, sequenced in a study of T cell responses to AZD1222 COVID-19 vaccine. The method was immunoSEQ multiplex PCR; TCRdb's version includes in-frame clones alone and lacks a portion of them. There are about 140,000 clones in the sample; approximately 90% occur only once, and under 4.5% lies in the top ten. The specimen comprised peripheral blood, sampled 28 days after the second AZD1222 dose. These receptor sequences come from an adult who received the AZD1222 COVID-19 vaccine.

This clone came up once. The J gene is TRBJ2-7, the V gene TRBV14; 7 nucleotides line up with TRBD2. The CDR3 loop spans 15 amino acids. The V gene's germline CDR1 is SGHDN and CDR2 FVKESK. Trimming at V came to 0 bases and at J to 2 bases, leaving 4 bases not matched to a gene. As DNA, the CDR3 is TGTGCCAGCAGCCAAGATATCAGCGGGGCCTACGAGCAGTACTTC. Translated: CASSQDISGAYEQYF.

The rearrangement joins TRBV12-3 or TRBV12-4 to TRBJ1-1, with D maybe TRBD1 (5 bases). V was shortened by 6 bases and J by 9 bases, with 14 bases between the two germline ends. The length of the CDR3 is 12 residues. CDR3 coding DNA: TGTGCCAGCAGGCCCCCTCAGGGTAAAGCTTTCTTT. It codes for CASRPPQGKAFF.

Turning to this clone: Different DNA sequences within this sample yield the same CDR3. CDR3 nucleotides: TGTGCCAGCAGCGGCAGCACAGATACGCAGTATTTT. Translation gives CASSGSTDTQYF. V and J are TRBV2 and TRBJ2-3; D is ambiguous. The CDR3 extends over 12 amino acids. The V and J ends lost 6 bases and 0 bases respectively, with 4 bases between them. Looked up from germline, CDR1 is SNHLY and CDR2 is FYNNEI.

The chain is built from TRBV7-3 and TRBJ2-3; a possible D gene is TRBD2 (5 bases). The CDR3 contains 17 residues. The germline gives CDR1 SGHTA, CDR2 FQGTGA. V was pared by 1 base and J by 5 bases, with 19 bases between. The CDR3 loop is CASSLRASSSLGDTQYF. The CDR3 DNA reads TGTGCCAGCAGCTTAAGGGCTAGCTCCTCGTTGGGAGATACGCAGTATTTT.

The chain recombines TRBV6-5 with TRBJ1-6, with D perhaps matching TRBD1 (5 bases). CDR1 MNHEY and CDR2 SVGAGI come from the germline V gene. This CDR3 has 15 amino acids. V was cut by 0 bases and J by 12 bases, with 15 bases left in between. This CDR3 reads CASSYSRGGGGPLHF. Written as DNA, the CDR3 is TGTGCCAGCAGTTACTCGCGGGGCGGTGGTGGACCCCTCCACTTT.

This clone was observed once. The genes are TRBV25-1 and TRBJ2-7; D not certain. The CDR3 contains 14 residues. V dropped 6 bases and J dropped 2 bases, with 14 bases sitting between them. The V gene's germline CDR1 is MGHDK and CDR2 SYGVNS. In nucleotides, the CDR3 is TGTGCCAGCAGGGAGCACACCGTCCCCTACGAGCAGTACTTC. Translation: CASREHTVPYEQYF.

V gene TRBV2 combines with J gene TRBJ2-2; TRBD2 might be the D (5 bases). The V gene lost 8 bases and the J gene lost 4 bases, with 8 bases spanning the gap. Germline values: CDR1 SNHLY, CDR2 FYNNEI. CDR3 length equals 12 residues. In DNA, the CDR3 is TGTGCCAGCGGACTCACCACCGGGGAGCTGTTTTTT. This sequence encodes CASGLTTGELFF.

The rearrangement joins TRBV28 to TRBJ1-1, with 7 bases fitting TRBD1. This CDR3 is built from 15 residues. The ends lost 5 bases at V and 0 bases at J; junction bases unmatched: 6. Per the germline V gene, CDR1 is MDHEN and CDR2 is SYDVKM. The CDR3 DNA sequence: TGTGCCAGCAGTCCACCAACAGGGGTGAACACTGAAGCTTTCTTT. Its translation: CASSPPTGVNTEAFF. The variable domain in full, with the rest retrieved from reference TRBV28 and TRBJ1-1, is DVKVTQSSRYLVKRTGEKVFLECVQDMDHENMFWYRQDPGLGLRLIYFSYDVKMKEKGDIPEGYSVSREKKERFSLILESASTNQTSMYLCASSPPTGVNTEAFFGQGTRLTVV.

The chain has TRBV18 and TRBJ1-3; D unclear. Germline CDR1 KGHSH, CDR2 LQKENI. This CDR3 comprises 17 residues. Trimming took off 2 bases at V and 0 bases at J, with 14 bases between the two ends. Here the CDR3 DNA reads TGTGCCAGCTCACCAAACACTGAGGGTACCTCTGGAAACACCATATATTTT. It yields the protein CASSPNTEGTSGNTIYF.

In its sample, this clone was seen once. This rearrangement joins TRBV4-1 to TRBJ2-5, with 14 bases matching TRBD2. Germline CDR1 reads MGHRA; CDR2 reads YSYEKL. This CDR3 has 16 amino acids. V lost 3 bases, J lost 4 bases, and 4 bases stayed unmatched. The CDR3 region is CASSQGLAGVGETQYF. The CDR3 DNA reads TGCGCCAGCAGCCAGGGACTAGCGGGAGTCGGAGAGACCCAGTACTTC.